Each of the 16 T cell receptor beta chains below was sequenced from the same sample in a study of beta chain features in type 1 diabetes. Every isolated RNA sample was fully reverse transcribed, so sequencing captured expressed TCRB transcripts. Data came from immunoSEQ multiplex PCR; TCRdb stores just in-frame clones and leaves some out. The table shows about 320,000 clones, with less than 15% occurring only once. Material for sequencing was central memory CD4+ T cells from blood. The receptor source for this set is a man under 40 in good health.

This clone came up a few times. The chain is built from TRBV7-3 and TRBJ2-1; D remains ambiguous. The germline V gene encodes CDR1 SGHTA and CDR2 FQGTGA. The V and J ends lost 0 bases and 1 base respectively, with 7 bases between them. The CDR3 totals 15 residues. CDR3 sequence reads: CASSLTGDSYNEQFF. DNA of the CDR3: TGTGCCAGCAGCTTAACTGGCGATTCCTACAATGAGCAGTTCTTC.

This clone was counted between two and nine times. The chain links TRBV6-5 to TRBJ1-2; 7 bases map to TRBD1. Germline V lookup: CDR1 MNHEY, CDR2 SVGAGI. The CDR3 length is 12 residues. The V segment lost 7 bases and the J segment 5 bases; nucleotides outside the gene matches: 4. CDR3 DNA sequence: TGTGCCAGCAAACAGGGGCTATATGGCTACACCTTC. It is translated as CASKQGLYGYTF.

In its sample, this clone was seen a few times. The genes are TRBV29-1 and TRBJ2-1; D gene uncertain. Trimming removed 7 bases from V and 4 bases from J, with 14 bases in between. The CDR3 contains 13 residues. CDR1 and CDR2 (germline): SQVTM, ANQGSEA. Written as DNA, the CDR3 is TGCAGCGCAGCTAGGGCCTCTTACAATGAGCAGTTCTTC. Its protein product is CSAARASYNEQFF.

This clone turned up a few times. The V gene is TRBV5-6, the J gene TRBJ1-3; D is ambiguous. Germline assignment: CDR1 SGHDT and CDR2 YYEEEE. The CDR3 runs to 15 residues. The germline V and J ends were trimmed by 0 bases and 0 bases, with 7 bases remaining between them. CDR3 nucleotides: TGTGCCAGCAGCTTGGGAGGGTACTCTGGAAACACCATATATTTT. Protein: CASSLGGYSGNTIYF.

This clone was detected a few times. Its ends do not fully match the called genes, so a read error is possible. The chain employs TRBV13 and TRBJ2-7; D remains ambiguous. Germline V gene data show CDR1 as PRHDT and CDR2 as FYEKMQ (reference sequence). CDR3 length: 16 residues. The CDR3: CASSLVGFTDSYEQYF. The CDR3 nucleotides are TGTGCCAGCAGTTTAGTTGGATTCACTGATTCCTACGAGCAGTACTTC.

This clone was detected only a few times. The chain combines TRBV2 with TRBJ2-5; the D gene is possibly TRBD1 (5 bases). V was clipped by 5 bases and J by 1 base, with 5 bases between them. This CDR3 contains 12 residues. Germline assignment: CDR1 SNHLY and CDR2 FYNNEI. In DNA, the CDR3 is TGTGCCAGCAGTCAGGGCCAAGAGACCCAGTACTTC. Amino acid sequence: CASSQGQETQYF.

This clone has only a few counts. J is TRBJ2-5 and V is TRBV7-8; D call uncertain. Germline V CDR1 and CDR2: SGHVS, FQNEAQ. V was pared by 2 bases and J by 1 base, with 5 bases between. CDR3 size: 13 residues. CDR3 in amino acids: CASSLIPQETQYF. CDR3 coding DNA: TGTGCCAGCAGCTTAATTCCCCAAGAGACCCAGTACTTC.

This clone was detected a few times. The gene calls are TRBV2 and TRBJ2-7; TRBD1 or TRBD2 may be the D gene (5 bases each). Germline lookup yields CDR1 SNHLY and CDR2 FYNNEI. The CDR3 contains 11 residues. V shed 5 bases and J shed 7 bases, with 9 bases lying between them. As DNA, the CDR3 is TGTGCCAGCAGTCGGGACCAGGAGCAGTACTTC. The encoded protein is CASSRDQEQYF.

V usage is TRBV7-9 and J usage is TRBJ2-5, with D perhaps matching TRBD1 (5 bases). The CDR3 is 14 amino acids. Trimming shortened V by 5 bases and J by 5 bases, and 15 bases separated the two germline ends. The germline V gene has CDR1 SEHNR and CDR2 FQNEAQ (reference sequence). The CDR3 protein is CASSQTRVSETQYF. The CDR3 DNA is TGTGCCAGCAGCCAAACCAGGGTGAGCGAGACCCAGTACTTC.

This clone was recorded many times. The chain employs TRBV5-4 and TRBJ2-7; 9 bases align to TRBD1. The CDR3 is 15 residues long. V was clipped by 4 bases and J by 0 bases; unmatched bases: 5. The germline V gene encodes CDR1 SGHNT and CDR2 YYREEE (reference sequence). As DNA, the CDR3 is TGTGCCAGCAGCCCCGGGACAGGGTTCTCCTACGAGCAGTACTTC. Amino acid sequence: CASSPGTGFSYEQYF.

V gene TRBV4-1 combines with J gene TRBJ1-4; unclear D gene. This CDR3 spans 17 amino acids. The V end lost 3 bases, the J end lost 4 bases, and 18 bases lay between the germline ends. Germline CDR1 and CDR2: MGHRA and YSYEKL. Written as DNA, the CDR3 is TGCGCCAGCAGCCAGAGAGGAAGTGAGGATATTAATGAAAAACTGTTTTTT. Protein sequence: CASSQRGSEDINEKLFF.

This clone was observed a handful of times. The germline gene is not matched at one end of the junction; a read error may be the cause. J is TRBJ1-5 and V is TRBV5-6; perhaps TRBD1 as D (6 bases). This CDR3 is 16 amino acids long. Per germline, CDR1 SGHDT and CDR2 YYEEEE. CDR3 coding DNA: TGTGCCCGCAGCCATGGGGGGCGGGGGGGCAATCAGCCCCAGCATTTT. It specifies CARSHGGRGGNQPQHF.

The chain has TRBV6-4 and TRBJ1-1, with D possibly being TRBD1 (6 bases). The CDR3 consists of 15 residues. The germline gives CDR1 MRHNA, CDR2 SNTAGT. V was trimmed by 3 bases and J by 1 base, leaving 12 bases between them. The DNA of the CDR3 is TGTGCCAGCAGTGAAGCGAGGGGGGCGAACACTGAAGCTTTCTTT. As protein: CASSEARGANTEAFF.

This clone has a handful of counts. The rearrangement joins TRBV19 to TRBJ2-2; 9 nucleotides line up with TRBD1. Per the germline V gene, CDR1 is LNHDA and CDR2 is SQIVND (reference sequence). The CDR3 has 17 amino acids. V shed 5 bases, J shed 4 bases, and the junction held 11 bases outside the gene matches. CDR3 protein: CASSWNRGRSGTGELFF. The CDR3 nucleotides are TGTGCCAGTAGTTGGAACAGGGGGCGGAGTGGCACCGGGGAGCTGTTTTTT.

There are a few counts of this clone. The chain's CDR3 is CAISESFGTGALYGYTF. In nucleotides, the CDR3 is TGTGCCATCAGTGAGTCATTTGGGACAGGGGCCCTCTATGGCTACACCTTC. The chain is built from TRBV10-3 and TRBJ1-2, with 10 bases identical to TRBD1. V trimming: 0 bases; J trimming: 4 bases; junction bases outside the gene matches: 8. This CDR3 comprises 17 residues. Germline CDR1 ENHRY, CDR2 SYGVKD.

The sample holds a few counts of this clone. J is TRBJ2-3 and V is TRBV7-7; D gene unclear. Per the germline V gene, CDR1 is SSHAT and CDR2 is FNYEAQ (reference sequence). Trimming removed 2 bases at V and 3 bases at J, with 15 bases between. The CDR3 totals 16 residues. CDR3 coding DNA: TGTGCCAGCAGCTTAAGCCACCTCGTTTGGACAGATACGCAGTATTTT. Encoded protein: CASSLSHLVWTDTQYF.